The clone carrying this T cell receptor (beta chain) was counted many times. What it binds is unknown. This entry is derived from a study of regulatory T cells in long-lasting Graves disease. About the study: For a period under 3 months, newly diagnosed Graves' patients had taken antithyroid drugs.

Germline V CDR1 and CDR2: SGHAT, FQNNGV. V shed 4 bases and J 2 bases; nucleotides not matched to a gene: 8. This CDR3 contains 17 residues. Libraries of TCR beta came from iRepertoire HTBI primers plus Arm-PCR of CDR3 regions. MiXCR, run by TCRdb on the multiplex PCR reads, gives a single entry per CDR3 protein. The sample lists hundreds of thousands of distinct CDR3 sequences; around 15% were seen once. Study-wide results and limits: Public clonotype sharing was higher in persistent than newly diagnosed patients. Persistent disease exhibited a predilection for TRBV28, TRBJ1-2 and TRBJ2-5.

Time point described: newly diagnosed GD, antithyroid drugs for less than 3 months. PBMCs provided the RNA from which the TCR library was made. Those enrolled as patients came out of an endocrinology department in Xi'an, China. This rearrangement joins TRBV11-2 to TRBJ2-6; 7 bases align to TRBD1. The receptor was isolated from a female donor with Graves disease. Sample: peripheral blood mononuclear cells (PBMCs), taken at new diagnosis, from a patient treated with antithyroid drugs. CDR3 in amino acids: CASSSAPTGAGANVLTF. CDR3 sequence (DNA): TGTGCCAGCAGCTCAGCTCCTACAGGGGCTGGGGCCAACGTCCTGACTTTC.